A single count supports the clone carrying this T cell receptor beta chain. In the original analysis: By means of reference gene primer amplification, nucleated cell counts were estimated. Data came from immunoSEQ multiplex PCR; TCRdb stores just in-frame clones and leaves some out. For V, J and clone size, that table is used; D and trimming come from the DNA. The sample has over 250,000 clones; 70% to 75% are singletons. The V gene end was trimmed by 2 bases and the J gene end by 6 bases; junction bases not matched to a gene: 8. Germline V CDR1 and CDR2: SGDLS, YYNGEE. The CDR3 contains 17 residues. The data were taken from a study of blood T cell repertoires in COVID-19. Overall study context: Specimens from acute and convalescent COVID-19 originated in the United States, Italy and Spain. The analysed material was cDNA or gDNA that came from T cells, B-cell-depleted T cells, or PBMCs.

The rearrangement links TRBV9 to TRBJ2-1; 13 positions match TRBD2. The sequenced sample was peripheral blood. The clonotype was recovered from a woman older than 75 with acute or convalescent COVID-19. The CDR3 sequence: CASSVGPGLAGFNEQFF. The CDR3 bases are TGTGCCAGCAGCGTCGGACCGGGACTAGCGGGGTTCAATGAGCAGTTCTTC. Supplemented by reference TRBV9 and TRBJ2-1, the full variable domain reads DSGVTQTPKHLITATGQRVTLRCSPRSGDLSVYWYQQSLDQGLQFLIQYYNGEERAKGNILERFSAQQFPDLHSELNLSSLELGDSALYFCASSVGPGLAGFNEQFFGPGTRLTVL.